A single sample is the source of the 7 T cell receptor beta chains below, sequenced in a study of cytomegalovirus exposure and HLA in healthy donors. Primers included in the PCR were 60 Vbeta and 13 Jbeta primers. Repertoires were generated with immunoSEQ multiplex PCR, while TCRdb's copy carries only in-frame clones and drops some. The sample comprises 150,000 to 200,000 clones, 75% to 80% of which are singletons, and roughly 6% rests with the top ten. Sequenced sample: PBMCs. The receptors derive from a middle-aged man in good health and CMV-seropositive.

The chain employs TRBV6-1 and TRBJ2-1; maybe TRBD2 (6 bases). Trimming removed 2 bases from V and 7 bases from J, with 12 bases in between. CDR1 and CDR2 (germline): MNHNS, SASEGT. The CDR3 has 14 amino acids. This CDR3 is CASSEFAGGNEQFF. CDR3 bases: TGTGCCAGCAGTGAATTTGCAGGAGGGAATGAGCAGTTCTTC.

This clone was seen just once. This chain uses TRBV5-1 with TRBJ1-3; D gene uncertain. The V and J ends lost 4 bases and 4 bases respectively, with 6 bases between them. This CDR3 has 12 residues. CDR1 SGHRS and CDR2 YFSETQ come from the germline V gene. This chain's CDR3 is CASSPLGNTIYF. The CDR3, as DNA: TGCGCCAGCAGCCCTCTAGGAAACACCATATATTTT.

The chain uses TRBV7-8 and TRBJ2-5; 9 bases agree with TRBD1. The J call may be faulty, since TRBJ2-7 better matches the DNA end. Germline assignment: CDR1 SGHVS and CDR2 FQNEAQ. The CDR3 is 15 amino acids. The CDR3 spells CASSLERDRVYEQYF. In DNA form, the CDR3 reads TGTGCCAGCAGCTTAGAAAGGGACAGGGTTTACGAGCAGTACTTC.

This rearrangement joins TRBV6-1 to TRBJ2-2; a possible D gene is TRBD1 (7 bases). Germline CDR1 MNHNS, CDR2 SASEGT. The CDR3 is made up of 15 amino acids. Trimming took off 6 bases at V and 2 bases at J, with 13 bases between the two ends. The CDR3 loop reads CASREGAANTGELFF. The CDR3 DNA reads TGTGCCAGCAGGGAGGGGGCAGCTAACACCGGGGAGCTGTTTTTT.

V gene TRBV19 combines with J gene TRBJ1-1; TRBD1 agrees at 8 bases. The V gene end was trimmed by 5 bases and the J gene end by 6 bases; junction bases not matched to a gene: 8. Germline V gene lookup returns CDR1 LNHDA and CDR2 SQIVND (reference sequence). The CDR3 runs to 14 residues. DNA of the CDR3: TGTGCCAGTAGTTCGGACAGGGTTAGCGCTGAAGCTTTCTTT. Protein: CASSSDRVSAEAFF.

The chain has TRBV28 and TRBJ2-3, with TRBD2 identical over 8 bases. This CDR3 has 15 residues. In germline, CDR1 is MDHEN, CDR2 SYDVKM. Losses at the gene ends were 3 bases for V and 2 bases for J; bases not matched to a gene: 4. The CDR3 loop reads CASSFASGHTDTQYF. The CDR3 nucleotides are TGTGCCAGCAGTTTTGCTAGCGGGCACACAGATACGCAGTATTTT.

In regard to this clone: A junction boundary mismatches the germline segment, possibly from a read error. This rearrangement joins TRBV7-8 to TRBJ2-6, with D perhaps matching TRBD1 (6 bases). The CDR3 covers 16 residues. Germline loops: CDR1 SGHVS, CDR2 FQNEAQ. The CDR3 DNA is TGTGCCAGCAGCTCAGGGGTGGGGTCAGGGGCCAACGGCCTGACTTTC. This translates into CASSSGVGSGANGLTF.